The 31 T cell receptor beta chains presented below share a single source sample, sequenced in a study of Graves' ophthalmopathy and Graves' hyperthyroidism. Investigators amplified TCR beta CDR3 regions from RNA transcripts. HTBI primers primed a first-round RT-PCR, and a second-round multiplex PCR followed. TCRdb fed the multiplex PCR reads into MiXCR, producing one record per CDR3 protein. The top ten hold roughly 45% of the sample, which has about 220,000 distinct CDR3 sequences, 20% to 25% seen once. Material: peripheral blood. All receptors derive from a woman aged 50 to 65 with Graves' ophthalmopathy.

The chain links TRBV5-1 to TRBJ1-5, with D possibly matching TRBD1 (5 bases). This CDR3 has 16 amino acids. Germline V CDR1 and CDR2: SGHRS, YFSETQ. Trimming removed 6 bases from V and 4 bases from J, with 20 bases in between. CDR3 nucleotide sequence: TGCGCCAGCAACGACGAGTGGGACGGATCTAATCAGCCCCAGCATTTT. As protein: CASNDEWDGSNQPQHF. The full variable domain, rest sourced from reference TRBV5-1 and TRBJ1-5, is KAGVTQTPRYLIKTRGQQVTLSCSPISGHRSVSWYQQTPGQGLQFLFEYFSETQRNKGNFPGRFSGRQFSNSRSEMNVSTLELGDSALYLCASNDEWDGSNQPQHFGDGTRLSIL.

Concerning this clonotype: This sequence may be a read error, since a much larger clone differs from it by one base. The chain recombines TRBV12-5 with TRBJ2-2, with D possibly being TRBD1 (7 bases). CDR3 length: 16 amino acids. V shed 2 bases and J shed 1 base, with 11 bases lying between them. Germline CDR1 is LGHNT and CDR2 is FRNRAP. The CDR3 is CASGLPGGQNTGELFF. DNA of the CDR3: TGTGCTAGTGGTTTGCCAGGGGGGCAGAACACCGGGGAGCTGTTTTTT.

This clonotype was found many times. The chain uses TRBV28 and TRBJ1-5; maybe TRBD1 (5 bases). This CDR3 comprises 17 residues. Germline V gives CDR1 MDHEN, CDR2 SYDVKM. V was clipped by 1 base and J by 1 base, with 14 bases between them. This CDR3 reads CASSLLSGLGSNQPQHF. CDR3 nucleotides: TGTGCCAGCAGTTTATTATCAGGGTTGGGGAGCAATCAGCCCCAGCATTTT. The full variable domain, in which reference TRBV28 and TRBJ1-5 provide the parts outside the CDR3, is DVKVTQSSRYLVKRTGEKVFLECVQDMDHENMFWYRQDPGLGLRLIYFSYDVKMKEKGDIPEGYSVSREKKERFSLILESASTNQTSMYLCASSLLSGLGSNQPQHFGDGTRLSIL.

The J gene is TRBJ2-5, the V gene TRBV6-1; TRBD2 agrees at 7 bases. Germline V lookup: CDR1 MNHNS, CDR2 SASEGT. The V and J ends lost 6 bases and 5 bases, in that order; junction bases with no gene match: 9. The CDR3 is 14 amino acids. DNA of the CDR3: TGTGCCAGCAGGAGCCGGGACGGGGGGGAGACCCAGTACTTC. This codes for CASRSRDGGETQYF.

This clonotype was seen repeatedly, ten times or more. This chain connects TRBV6-2 or TRBV6-3 to TRBJ2-7; D possibly corresponds to TRBD1 (5 bases). V lost 11 bases, J lost 6 bases, and 17 bases lay in between. CDR1 and CDR2 from the germline V gene are MNHEY and SVGEGT. The CDR3 loop spans 12 amino acids. This chain's CDR3 is CAACQGTGEQYF. Here the CDR3 DNA reads TGTGCCGCCTGCCAGGGAACTGGCGAGCAGTACTTC.

Notes on this clonotype: Being one base from a much bigger clone, this may be a read error. The chain recombines TRBV29-1 with TRBJ2-5; D remains ambiguous. The CDR3 covers 12 residues. The germline V gene encodes CDR1 SQVTM and CDR2 ANQGSEA. The CDR3 coding sequence is TGCAGCCTTGAGGTGGTCCAAGAGACCCAGTACTTC. Its translation: CSLEVVQETQYF.

This chain joins TRBV3-1 and TRBJ2-5; D gene ambiguous. CDR1 and CDR2 from the germline V gene are LGHDT and YNNKEL (reference sequence). The V end lost 0 bases, the J end lost 2 bases, and 10 bases lay between the germline ends. CDR3 length equals 15 residues. The CDR3 here is CASSQDLNKQETQYF. In DNA form, the CDR3 reads TGTGCCAGCAGCCAAGATCTCAATAAGCAAGAGACCCAGTACTTC.

The rearrangement joins TRBV28 to TRBJ2-2; D might be TRBD1 (7 bases). The CDR3 is made up of 14 amino acids. The V gene's germline CDR1 is MDHEN and CDR2 SYDVKM. The V and J ends lost 5 bases and 7 bases respectively, with 14 bases between them. Here the CDR3 reads CASSRFQGGGELFF. Here the CDR3 DNA reads TGTGCCAGCAGTAGATTCCAGGGGGGCGGGGAGCTGTTTTTT.

This clonotype was seen repeatedly, ten times or more. The chain joins TRBV19 to TRBJ2-5, with TRBD1 matching 8 bases. Germline values: CDR1 LNHDA, CDR2 SQIVND (reference sequence). With V trimmed by 6 bases and J by 9 bases, 6 bases remained unmatched. CDR3 length equals 12 residues. The chain's CDR3 is CASSEDRESQYF. DNA for the CDR3: TGTGCCAGTAGCGAGGACAGGGAGTCCCAGTACTTC.

The rearrangement joins TRBV5-1 to TRBJ2-2, with 7 bases that match TRBD2. Per the germline V gene, CDR1 is SGHRS and CDR2 is YFSETQ. J lost 5 bases, V lost 4 bases, and 11 bases had no gene match. This CDR3 comprises 16 residues. The CDR3 coding sequence is TGCGCCAGCAGCCGAGGAGCGGGACGCTGGACCGGGGAGCTGTTTTTT. Encoded protein: CASSRGAGRWTGELFF.

Turning to this clonotype: The CDR3 does not close with the conserved phenylalanine or tryptophan, likely indicating a read error. This rearrangement joins TRBV30 to TRBJ1-5; weak D call: TRBD1 (5 bases). The CDR3 length is 15 residues. The germline V gene has CDR1 GTSNPN and CDR2 SVGIG (reference sequence). V dropped 1 base and J dropped 4 bases, with 14 bases sitting between them. CDR3 coding DNA: TGTGCCTGGAGTGCAAAGACAGTTTTGAATCAGCCCCAGCATTTG. Its translation: CAWSAKTVLNQPQHL.

This clonotype turned up a few times. V gene TRBV18 combines with J gene TRBJ1-5; D unclear. Trimming removed 6 bases from V and 7 bases from J, with 13 bases in between. Germline values: CDR1 KGHSH, CDR2 LQKENI. This CDR3 is built from 13 residues. This chain's CDR3 is CASSLDGSQPQHF. As DNA, the CDR3 is TGTGCCAGCTCCTTGGACGGTAGCCAGCCCCAGCATTTT.

This clonotype was picked up one time. The CDR3 sequence: CASSYRAAEQYF. CDR3 coding DNA: TGTGCCAGCAGTTACCGGGCAGCTGAGCAGTACTTC. The V and J genes are TRBV6-2 or TRBV6-3 and TRBJ2-7; D is ambiguous. V was pared by 2 bases and J by 7 bases, with 9 bases between. The CDR3 has 12 amino acids. Germline CDR1 MNHEY, CDR2 SVGEGT.

In its sample, this clonotype was seen many times. The gene calls are TRBV28 and TRBJ2-7, with D possibly matching TRBD1 (7 bases). Germline V gene lookup returns CDR1 MDHEN and CDR2 SYDVKM. V was shortened by 5 bases and J by 7 bases, with 15 bases between the two germline ends. The CDR3 runs 13 residues. CDR3 DNA sequence: TGTGCCAGCAGTGGAACAGGGGCGGGGGAGCAGTACTTC. Translating it yields CASSGTGAGEQYF.

This sequence joins TRBV6-1 and TRBJ1-1, with D perhaps TRBD1 (6 bases). CDR3 length: 15 amino acids. Trimming pared 1 base from V and 4 bases from J, leaving 13 bases between. CDR1 and CDR2 from the germline V gene are MNHNS and SASEGT. CDR3 nucleotide sequence: TGTGCCAGCAGTGAAGTGACAGGCAGAGGCACTGAAGCTTTCTTT. Encoded protein: CASSEVTGRGTEAFF.

This clonotype was detected ten times or more. The chain joins TRBV6-1 to TRBJ1-1; a weak D match, TRBD1 (5 bases). The CDR3 spans 11 residues. Germline V gives CDR1 MNHNS, CDR2 SASEGT. Trimming left V 7 bases short and J 7 bases short, with 10 bases between. The CDR3 DNA reads TGTGCCAGCACTGGGGGGAGTGAAGCTTTCTTT. Its protein product is CASTGGSEAFF.

In this sample, this clonotype turned up many times. CDR3 residues: CASSLATTYGYTF. DNA of the CDR3: TGTGCCAGCAGCTTAGCCACCACCTATGGCTACACCTTC. The chain employs TRBV7-2 and TRBJ1-2; D unclear. This CDR3 has 13 amino acids. The germline V and J ends were trimmed by 0 bases and 4 bases, with 6 bases remaining between them. CDR1 SGHTA and CDR2 FQGNSA come from the germline V gene. Full variable domain (remainder filled in from reference TRBV7-2 and TRBJ1-2): GAGVSQSPSNKVTEKGKDVELRCDPISGHTALYWYRQSLGQGLEFLIYFQGNSAPDKSGLPSDRFSAERTGGSVSTLTIQRTQQEDSAVYLCASSLATTYGYTFGSGTRLTVV.

The sample holds many counts of this clonotype. The chain employs TRBV6-5 and TRBJ2-7; D not certain. The V gene lost 8 bases and the J gene lost 0 bases, with 11 bases spanning the gap. From germline, CDR1 is MNHEY and CDR2 SVGAGI. The CDR3 contains 13 residues. DNA of the CDR3: TGTGCCAGCTCCTGGCAGAACTCCTACGAGCAGTACTTC. Encoded protein: CASSWQNSYEQYF.

This sequence joins TRBV15 and TRBJ1-5, with D hard to call. The CDR3 spans 16 residues. Germline CDR1 reads LNHNV; CDR2 reads YYDKDF (reference sequence). Between the trimmed V and J ends, which lost 0 bases and 6 bases, there was a span of 15 bases. The DNA of the CDR3 is TGTGCCACCAGCAGAGATGTACAGACTCTGCGTCAGCCCCAGCATTTT. Amino acids: CATSRDVQTLRQPQHF.

In its sample, this clonotype was seen a few times. This chain uses TRBV12-3 or TRBV12-4 with TRBJ2-3; 9 bases align to TRBD2. This CDR3 has 19 amino acids. The trim removed 2 bases at V and 0 bases at J, leaving 12 bases unmatched. The CDR3, as DNA: TGTGCCAGCAGTTTAATCTTGACTAGCGGTCAAAGAAGCACAGATACGCAGTATTTT. Translation: CASSLILTSGQRSTDTQYF.

The gene calls are TRBV11-1 and TRBJ2-1; the D gene is possibly TRBD2 (5 bases). CDR1 and CDR2 from the germline V gene are SGHAT and FQDESV (reference sequence). This CDR3 has 15 amino acids. V lost 5 bases, J lost 0 bases, and 11 bases lay in between. This CDR3 reads CASSVDYSSYNEQFF. The CDR3 region has the DNA TGTGCCAGCAGCGTAGACTACAGCTCCTACAATGAGCAGTTCTTC. Together with reference TRBV11-1 and TRBJ2-1, the CDR3 gives the full variable domain: EAEVAQSPRYKITEKSQAVAFWCDPISGHATLYWYRQILGQGPELLVQFQDESVVDDSQLPKDRFSAERLKGVDSTLKIQPAELGDSAMYLCASSVDYSSYNEQFFGPGTRLTVL.

The sample holds many counts of this clonotype. The chain employs TRBV24-1 and TRBJ1-2; tentative D call: TRBD1 (6 bases). V was cut by 4 bases and J by 8 bases, with 19 bases left in between. The CDR3 extends over 15 amino acids. From germline, CDR1 is KGHDR and CDR2 SFDVKD. The CDR3 DNA is TGTGCCACCAGTGAGTCGGACAGAGGCATAGGCGGCTACACCTTC. Protein sequence: CATSESDRGIGGYTF.

The chain employs TRBV12-3 or TRBV12-4 and TRBJ1-5; no reliable D call. V lost 1 base, J lost 1 base, and 20 bases lay in between. The CDR3 loop spans 19 amino acids. CDR3 bases: TGTGCCAGCAGTTTAGTTAGCAAGGGTGGGGTAAGCAGCAATCAGCCCCAGCATTTT. This gives the protein CASSLVSKGGVSSNQPQHF.

The rearrangement links TRBV5-1 to TRBJ2-7, with TRBD1 matching over 9 bases. Germline CDR1 SGHRS, CDR2 YFSETQ. The CDR3 runs to 14 residues. Trimming took 4 bases from V and 5 from J; bases not matched to a gene: 7. The chain's CDR3 is CASSPAGQGNEQYF. The CDR3, as DNA: TGCGCCAGCAGCCCCGCGGGACAGGGTAACGAGCAGTACTTC.

Many counts were recorded for this clonotype. This chain connects TRBV3-1 to TRBJ1-1; D unresolved. V shed 4 bases and J shed 3 bases, with 12 bases lying between them. The CDR3 is made up of 14 amino acids. Germline loops: CDR1 LGHDT, CDR2 YNNKEL (reference sequence). The CDR3 here is CASSPQRGYTEAFF. The CDR3 nucleotides read TGTGCCAGCAGCCCCCAGAGAGGATACACTGAAGCTTTCTTT.

This clonotype was seen a handful of times. The chain is built from TRBV10-3 and TRBJ2-5; no firm D call. This CDR3 is built from 13 residues. V dropped 6 bases and J dropped 3 bases, with 11 bases sitting between them. CDR1 is ENHRY and CDR2 is SYGVKD in the germline V gene. The CDR3 nucleotides read TGTGCCATCAGGGTAACTCAAAAAGAGACCCAGTACTTC. Encoded protein: CAIRVTQKETQYF.

This clonotype was counted at least ten times. The V and J genes are TRBV29-1 and TRBJ1-1; D unclear. The germline gives CDR1 SQVTM, CDR2 ANQGSEA. V lost 1 base and J 0 bases, leaving 6 bases between the germline ends. The CDR3 loop spans 13 amino acids. The CDR3 region has the DNA TGCAGCGTTGAAGCCGAGGTGAACACTGAAGCTTTCTTT. Translation gives CSVEAEVNTEAFF.

The sample holds many counts of this clonotype. This chain joins TRBV14 and TRBJ2-5; 9 bases are shared with TRBD2. This CDR3 is built from 15 residues. Germline trimming cut 4 bases from V and 6 bases from J; bases unmatched to any gene: 9. Looked up from germline, CDR1 is SGHDN and CDR2 is FVKESK. The CDR3 nucleotides read TGTGCCAGCAGCCCCTTTGCGGGAGGGGTGAAGACCCAGTACTTC. Its protein is CASSPFAGGVKTQYF.

This clonotype was found many times. The rearrangement links TRBV10-1 to TRBJ1-2, with 7 nucleotides matching TRBD1. CDR1 and CDR2 (germline): WNHNN, SYGVQD (reference sequence). Losses at the gene ends were 6 bases for V and 4 bases for J; bases not matched to a gene: 8. This CDR3 region has 14 residues. Written as DNA, the CDR3 is TGCGCCAGCAGGGTAACAGGGGATGGCTATGGCTACACCTTC. Translation: CASRVTGDGYGYTF.

In this sample, this clonotype turned up many times. The chain recombines TRBV27 with TRBJ1-5; tentatively, D is TRBD1 (5 bases). V dropped 2 bases and J dropped 3 bases, with 11 bases sitting between them. CDR3 length: 15 residues. Germline CDR1 and CDR2: MNHEY and SMNVEV (reference sequence). The CDR3 DNA is TGTGCCAGCAGTTTAGGAGGGGTGGACAATCAGCCCCAGCATTTT. It encodes CASSLGGVDNQPQHF.

This clonotype was found many times. CDR3 sequence: CASSPDLDQPQHF. The CDR3 nucleotides read TGTGCCAGCAGTCCGGACCTCGATCAGCCCCAGCATTTT. This rearrangement joins TRBV12-3 or TRBV12-4 to TRBJ1-5; the D is unclear. V lost 5 bases and J 5 bases, leaving 10 bases between the germline ends. The CDR3 runs 13 residues.